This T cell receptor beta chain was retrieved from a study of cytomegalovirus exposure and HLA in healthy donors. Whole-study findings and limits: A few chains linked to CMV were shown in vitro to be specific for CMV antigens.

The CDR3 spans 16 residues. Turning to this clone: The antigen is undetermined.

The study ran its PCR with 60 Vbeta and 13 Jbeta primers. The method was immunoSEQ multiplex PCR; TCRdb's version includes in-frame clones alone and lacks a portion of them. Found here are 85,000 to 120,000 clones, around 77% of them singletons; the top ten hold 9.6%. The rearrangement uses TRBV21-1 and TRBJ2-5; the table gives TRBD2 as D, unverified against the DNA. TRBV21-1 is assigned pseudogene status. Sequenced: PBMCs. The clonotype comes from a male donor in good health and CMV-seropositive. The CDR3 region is CASRAKVAPRGETQYF. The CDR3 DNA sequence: TGTGCCAGCAGGGCCAAGGTAGCCCCCCGAGGGGAGACCCAGTACTTC.